Below, one T cell receptor beta chain is given with its context. Its target is not known. The V end was cut by 4 bases, the J end by 2 bases, with 8 bases between. Germline CDR1 and CDR2: SGHRS and YFSETQ. The CDR3 covers 13 residues. This sample is drawn from a study of T cell responses to AZD1222 COVID-19 vaccine. Overall study findings and caveats: Close to half of all spike-specific TCRs reportedly target regions of the variants that are unmutated. In all cases, repertoires were sampled only after the peak T cell response.

TCRdb's copy holds only in-frame clones and misses some; the assay was immunoSEQ multiplex PCR. The sample holds tens of thousands of clones; roughly nine tenths are singletons and the top ten take approximately 9.3%. This sequence was found in an adult who received the AZD1222 COVID-19 vaccine. The sequences come from peripheral blood, collected 28 days after the second AZD1222 dose. The chain uses TRBV5-1 and TRBJ2-3; a possible D gene is TRBD1 (6 bases). The CDR3 spells CASSRDITDTQYF. The CDR3 DNA reads as TGCGCCAGCAGCCGGGACATCACAGATACGCAGTATTTT.